The next 5 T cell receptor beta chains were all read from a single sample in a study of T cell repertoires in cytomegalovirus infection. TCRdb processed the reads anew with MiXCR; each CDR3 protein has one entry. The sample holds about 890,000 distinct CDR3 sequences, approximately 31% seen once. These TCRs' antigens remain unknown. The material was cultured CD8+ T cells from PBMCs, obtained from culture after CMV antigen stimulation. These receptors were obtained from a human donor in good health (CMV status not recorded). Some clones in this sample may be carry-over from other donors' samples.

The V and J genes are TRBV20-1 and TRBJ2-3; D is uncertain. The V gene lost 3 bases and the J gene lost 3 bases, with 7 bases spanning the gap. This CDR3 spans 12 amino acids. Per germline, CDR1 DFQATT and CDR2 SNEGSKA (reference sequence). CDR3 loop: CSASPRTDTQYF. The CDR3 nucleotides are TGCAGTGCTAGCCCCCGGACAGATACGCAGTATTTT.

The rearrangement links TRBV6-5 to TRBJ1-1, with D tentatively TRBD1 (5 bases). The ends were cut back, 6 bases at V and 4 bases at J, with 12 bases in the middle. Germline-derived CDR1 and CDR2 are MNHEY and SVGAGI. The CDR3 contains 13 residues. The DNA of the CDR3 is TGTGCCAGCAGGGTCGGGGGAGGCACTGAAGCTTTCTTT. It specifies CASRVGGGTEAFF.

This chain uses TRBV4-1 with TRBJ2-7; 14 positions match TRBD2. The CDR3 is 15 amino acids. CDR1 is MGHRA, CDR2 YSYEKL, per germline. J gave up 4 bases and V 4 bases, and 3 bases lay outside the gene matches. As DNA, the CDR3 is TGCGCCAGCAGCCGTGGACTAGCGGGGGGATACGAGCAGTACTTC. Translated, it gives CASSRGLAGGYEQYF.

The chain uses TRBV28 and TRBJ2-3; 9 bases align to TRBD1. This CDR3 has 15 residues. From germline, CDR1 is MDHEN and CDR2 SYDVKM. The ends lost 5 bases at V and 9 bases at J; junction bases unmatched: 12. Here the CDR3 DNA reads TGTGCCAGCAGTCCAACAGGGGACGGACAGGGGACGCAGTATTTT. As protein: CASSPTGDGQGTQYF.

There are a few counts of this clonotype. The rearrangement uses TRBV27 and TRBJ2-7; TRBD1 or TRBD2 may be the D gene (5 bases each). V was shortened by 6 bases and J by 0 bases, with 12 bases between the two germline ends. Germline-derived CDR1 and CDR2 are MNHEY and SMNVEV (reference sequence). The CDR3 extends over 14 amino acids. The CDR3 sequence: CASRGWGSSYEQYF. CDR3 coding DNA: TGTGCCAGCAGGGGCTGGGGGTCCTCCTACGAGCAGTACTTC.